The text below deals with one TCR beta chain. The data were taken from a study of T cell responses to AZD1222 COVID-19 vaccine. Clones were read by immunoSEQ multiplex PCR, and TCRdb kept only the in-frame ones, dropping some. The data hold about 99,000 clones, with around nine tenths observed a single time. Material: peripheral blood, obtained on day 0 of AZD1222 vaccination. This TCR came from an adult in good health.

The CDR3 protein is CASSYGSTRDTQYF. Here the CDR3 DNA reads TGTGCCAGCAGTTACGGGTCTACTCGAGATACGCAGTATTTT. J is TRBJ2-3 and V is TRBV6-5; D not resolved. Trimming took off 2 bases at V and 5 bases at J, with 11 bases between the two ends. Per the germline V gene, CDR1 is MNHEY and CDR2 is SVGAGI. The CDR3 is made up of 14 amino acids.